A single sample is the source of the 27 T cell receptor beta chains below, sequenced in a study of glioma-infiltrating T cells after dendritic cell vaccination. Sequenced by immunoSEQ multiplex PCR; TCRdb stores in-frame clones only, minus some. The table lists tens of thousands of clones, roughly four fifths of them singletons. Specimen: blood, collected before dendritic cell vaccination. The receptors shown here come from a human donor with glioblastoma.

The gene calls are TRBV28 and TRBJ1-3, with D maybe TRBD1 (5 bases). The CDR3 consists of 14 residues. The V and J ends lost 6 bases and 3 bases respectively, with 12 bases between them. The V gene's germline CDR1 is MDHEN and CDR2 SYDVKM. The CDR3 spells CASSTPGGGNTIYF. Here the CDR3 DNA reads TGTGCCAGCAGCACGCCGGGGGGTGGAAACACCATATATTTT. Together with reference TRBV28 and TRBJ1-3, the CDR3 gives the full variable domain: DVKVTQSSRYLVKRTGEKVFLECVQDMDHENMFWYRQDPGLGLRLIYFSYDVKMKEKGDIPEGYSVSREKKERFSLILESASTNQTSMYLCASSTPGGGNTIYFGEGSWLTVV.

The V and J genes are TRBV2 and TRBJ1-2, with unresolved D. V shed 6 bases and J shed 5 bases, with 10 bases lying between them. There are 12 residues in the CDR3. The germline CDR1 and CDR2 sequences are SNHLY and FYNNEI. CDR3 nucleotides: TGTGCCAGCAGCAATAACATTTATGGCTACACCTTC. Amino acid sequence: CASSNNIYGYTF.

CDR3 sequence (DNA): TGTGCCAGCAGCGTAGATCTAGGGAGTACTGAAGCTTTCTTT. As protein: CASSVDLGSTEAFF. This sequence joins TRBV9 and TRBJ1-1; D is uncertain. This CDR3 contains 14 residues. The V end lost 0 bases, the J end lost 5 bases, and 11 bases lay between the germline ends. Germline CDR1 and CDR2: SGDLS and YYNGEE. The whole variable domain, filled in from reference TRBV9 and TRBJ1-1, reads DSGVTQTPKHLITATGQRVTLRCSPRSGDLSVYWYQQSLDQGLQFLIQYYNGEERAKGNILERFSAQQFPDLHSELNLSSLELGDSALYFCASSVDLGSTEAFFGQGTRLTVV.

In its sample, this clone is medium-sized. The V gene is TRBV28, the J gene TRBJ2-7; D might be TRBD1 (5 bases). Germline-derived CDR1 and CDR2 are MDHEN and SYDVKM. The CDR3 consists of 12 residues. V lost 8 bases to trimming and J lost 5 bases, with 13 bases between them. The CDR3 region is CASSTTGDEQYF. In nucleotides, the CDR3 is TGTGCCAGCTCCACAACAGGCGACGAGCAGTACTTC.

This clone was picked up a small number of times. The J gene is TRBJ1-1, the V gene TRBV5-3; TRBD1 matches 7 bases. TRBV5-3 is given ORF status, its function remaining uncertain. The CDR3 runs to 13 residues. Unmatched junction bases numbered 9, after V lost 5 bases and J lost 8 bases. This chain's CDR3 is CARRLIRGAEAFF. For the CDR3, the DNA is TGTGCCAGAAGACTAATCAGGGGGGCCGAAGCTTTCTTT.

The chain is built from TRBV18 and TRBJ1-5; D might be TRBD1 (6 bases). The length of the CDR3 is 15 residues. Germline CDR1 KGHSH, CDR2 LQKENI. V was pared by 5 bases and J by 4 bases, with 15 bases between. The CDR3, as DNA: TGTGCCAGCTCAGAGACGACAGGACTTAATCAGCCCCAGCATTTT. Protein: CASSETTGLNQPQHF.

The rearrangement links TRBV2 to TRBJ2-2; 16 bases align to TRBD2. J lost 4 bases, V lost 6 bases, and 2 bases had no gene match. The CDR3 extends over 16 amino acids. CDR1 and CDR2 (germline): SNHLY, FYNNEI. CDR3 protein: CASRGTSGGATGELFF. DNA of the CDR3: TGTGCCAGCAGGGGGACTAGCGGGGGGGCCACCGGGGAGCTGTTTTTT.

This rearrangement joins TRBV9 to TRBJ2-2; TRBD2 agrees at 12 bases. CDR1 SGDLS and CDR2 YYNGEE come from the germline V gene. The CDR3 covers 18 residues. The junction had 12 bases not matched to a gene; V was cut back by 3 bases and J by 6 bases. For the CDR3, the DNA is TGTGCCAGCAGCGCCTACAAGGGACTAGCGGGCAGGGCCGGGGAGCTGTTTTTT. As protein: CASSAYKGLAGRAGELFF.

This chain joins TRBV29-1 and TRBJ2-1, with 9 bases matching TRBD1. J gave up 8 bases and V 5 bases, and 19 bases lay outside the gene matches. The CDR3 loop spans 17 amino acids. Germline V gene lookup returns CDR1 SQVTM and CDR2 ANQGSEA. CDR3 DNA sequence: TGCAGCGTTAGTAGAGCCCCACGACAGGGGGATCCCGATGAGCAGTTCTTC. It encodes CSVSRAPRQGDPDEQFF.

Notes on this clone: Other nucleotide sequences in the sample specify the same CDR3. V gene TRBV27 combines with J gene TRBJ1-5, with TRBD1 matching 8 bases. The junction had 12 bases not matched to a gene; V was cut back by 9 bases and J by 2 bases. The germline CDR1 and CDR2 sequences are MNHEY and SMNVEV (reference sequence). The CDR3 extends over 16 amino acids. The CDR3 DNA sequence: TGTGCCAGTAGTGCTACTGACAGGGGCCGCAATCAGCCCCAGCATTTT. Translating it yields CASSATDRGRNQPQHF.

The V and J genes are TRBV19 and TRBJ1-4, with a tentative D call TRBD1 (5 bases). The germline gives CDR1 LNHDA, CDR2 SQIVND (reference sequence). Trimming took off 7 bases at V and 3 bases at J, with 12 bases between the two ends. The CDR3 loop spans 14 amino acids. The CDR3 here is CASTPGSSNEKLFF. The CDR3 coding sequence is TGTGCCAGTACTCCAGGGTCATCTAATGAAAAACTGTTTTTT. Full variable domain (rest looked up from reference TRBV19 and TRBJ1-4): DGGITQSPKYLFRKEGQNVTLSCEQNLNHDAMYWYRQDPGQGLRLIYYSQIVNDFQKGDIAEGYSVSREKKESFPLTVTSAQKNPTAFYLCASTPGSSNEKLFFGSGTQLSVL.

V usage is TRBV5-4 and J usage is TRBJ1-1, with 7 nucleotides matching TRBD1. Germline CDR1 SGHNT, CDR2 YYREEE (reference sequence). With 1 base clipped from V and 3 bases from J, the junction kept 6 bases outside the gene matches. The CDR3 extends over 15 amino acids. DNA of the CDR3: TGTGCCAGCAGCTTGACAGGGGCTAGTTACACTGAAGCTTTCTTT. It specifies CASSLTGASYTEAFF.

This clone has only a few counts. The chain carries TRBV19 and TRBJ1-5; a weak D match, TRBD1 (6 bases). The germline gives CDR1 LNHDA, CDR2 SQIVND (reference sequence). The CDR3 runs to 17 residues. Trimming took 4 bases from V and 6 from J, leaving 22 bases between them. The CDR3 DNA sequence: TGTGCCAGTAGTACTCTCAATCGGGGGGCGGGTAGTCAGCCCCAGCATTTT. It is translated as CASSTLNRGAGSQPQHF.

The J gene is TRBJ2-3, the V gene TRBV9; D is uncertain. The CDR3 sequence is 15 residues long. The germline CDR1 and CDR2 sequences are SGDLS and YYNGEE. V lost 0 bases to trimming and J lost 4 bases, with 12 bases between them. The CDR3 bases are TGTGCCAGCAGCGTAGGGAACTCGGGTGCAGATACGCAGTATTTT. This encodes CASSVGNSGADTQYF.

This clone was counted a few times. V gene TRBV15 combines with J gene TRBJ1-5; D is undetermined. The germline V gene encodes CDR1 LNHNV and CDR2 YYDKDF (reference sequence). V shed 0 bases and J shed 0 bases, with 12 bases lying between them. CDR3 length: 17 amino acids. The CDR3 nucleotides are TGTGCCACCAGCAGAGAAAGAGCTGGTCATAGCAATCAGCCCCAGCATTTT. It specifies CATSRERAGHSNQPQHF.

The rearrangement links TRBV14 to TRBJ1-1; maybe TRBD1 (5 bases). CDR3 length: 16 residues. Germline values: CDR1 SGHDN, CDR2 FVKESK. The ends were cut back, 4 bases at V and 7 bases at J, with 22 bases in the middle. The CDR3 nucleotides read TGTGCCAGCAGCCCCCGGCTTGGCCCAGGGCTAAATGAAGCTTTCTTT. The encoded protein is CASSPRLGPGLNEAFF.

DNA for the CDR3: TGTGCCAGCAGCAACCGCGGAGTCGCTAATGAAAAACTGTTTTTT. Protein: CASSNRGVANEKLFF. The chain links TRBV6-5 to TRBJ1-4; D call uncertain. The V and J ends lost 6 bases and 3 bases respectively, with 14 bases between them. This CDR3 spans 15 amino acids. Germline V gene sequence: CDR1 MNHEY, CDR2 SVGAGI.

V and J are TRBV7-6 and TRBJ2-2; 7 bases match TRBD2. This CDR3 contains 19 residues. From germline, CDR1 is SGHVS and CDR2 FNYEAQ. The ends lost 5 bases at V and 4 bases at J; junction bases unmatched: 19. The CDR3: CASSPRLIRASGTTGELFF. CDR3 coding DNA: TGTGCCAGCAGCCCACGACTGATCCGCGCGAGCGGGACCACCGGGGAGCTGTTTTTT.

V gene TRBV6-1 combines with J gene TRBJ1-4; TRBD1 agrees at 7 bases. V lost 6 bases to trimming and J lost 2 bases; unmatched junction nucleotides: 6. The CDR3 has 15 amino acids. In germline, CDR1 is MNHNS, CDR2 SASEGT. The CDR3 bases are TGTGCCAGCAGGGGCCGGACAGGTACTAATGAAAAACTGTTTTTT. It specifies CASRGRTGTNEKLFF.

This clone was found a few times. The rearrangement uses TRBV2 and TRBJ2-7; D uncertain. CDR1 and CDR2 (germline): SNHLY, FYNNEI. The V and J ends lost 2 bases and 3 bases respectively, with 5 bases between them. This CDR3 has 12 amino acids. The CDR3 nucleotides are TGTGCCAGCAGTGAAAGTAGCTACGAGCAGTACTTC. Translation: CASSESSYEQYF. Looking up the rest from reference TRBV2 and TRBJ2-7 gives the full variable domain: EPEVTQTPSHQVTQMGQEVILRCVPISNHLYFYWYRQILGQKVEFLVSFYNNEISEKSEIFDDQFSVERPDGSNFTLKIRSTKLEDSAMYFCASSESSYEQYFGPGTRLTVT.

The chain employs TRBV6-5 and TRBJ2-4; a possible D gene is TRBD2 (6 bases). The CDR3 runs 14 residues. Trimming cost V 4 bases and J 9 bases, with 16 bases left between them. Germline assignment: CDR1 MNHEY and CDR2 SVGAGI. This CDR3 is CASSSPGRGLIQYF. CDR3 coding DNA: TGTGCCAGCAGTTCCCCGGGGCGGGGTCTCATTCAGTACTTC.

This chain uses TRBV5-1 with TRBJ1-1; possible D gene TRBD1, 6 bases. The CDR3 spans 13 residues. Per germline, CDR1 SGHRS and CDR2 YFSETQ. The germline V and J ends were trimmed by 4 bases and 3 bases, with 10 bases remaining between them. The CDR3: CASSGRGDTEAFF. The CDR3 DNA reads as TGCGCCAGCAGCGGCAGGGGAGACACTGAAGCTTTCTTT.

The V call is TRBV30, the J call TRBJ2-6, with D tentatively TRBD2 (6 bases). The CDR3 consists of 17 residues. Germline values: CDR1 GTSNPN, CDR2 SVGIG (reference sequence). The V and J ends lost 0 bases and 1 base respectively, with 13 bases between them. The chain's CDR3 is CAWSVTGALSGANVLTF. DNA for the CDR3: TGTGCCTGGAGTGTAACGGGAGCTTTATCTGGGGCCAACGTCCTGACTTTC.

The V gene is TRBV14, the J gene TRBJ1-1; D call uncertain. The CDR3 has 15 residues. Germline V gives CDR1 SGHDN, CDR2 FVKESK. Trimming removed 0 bases from V and 3 bases from J, with 11 bases in between. The CDR3 is CASSQEVQRDTEAFF. The CDR3 DNA follows: TGTGCCAGCAGCCAAGAGGTCCAGAGGGACACTGAAGCTTTCTTT.

Sample share makes this clone medium-sized. In DNA form, the CDR3 reads TGTGCCAGCAGTCCCACCGGGACAGCCTCCTACAATGAGCAGTTCTTC. Its protein is CASSPTGTASYNEQFF. The rearrangement uses TRBV6-4 and TRBJ2-1; 7 bases fit TRBD1. The CDR3 totals 16 residues. The ends lost 5 bases at V and 0 bases at J; junction bases unmatched: 7. Looked up from germline, CDR1 is MRHNA and CDR2 is SNTAGT.

The CDR3 bases are TGTGCCAGCAGTCTGGCCGGGTTCGACACCGGGGAGCTGTTTTTT. This translates into CASSLAGFDTGELFF. The chain carries TRBV6-4 and TRBJ2-2; D is undetermined. The length of the CDR3 is 15 residues. Germline assignment: CDR1 MRHNA and CDR2 SNTAGT. V shed 5 bases and J shed 3 bases, with 13 bases lying between them.

On this clone: Mismatch with germline at one junction end may stem from a read error. CDR3 sequence: CSVVRLAGATTNERFF. CDR3 nucleotide sequence: TGCAGCGTTGTACGACTAGCGGGGGCGACGACCAATGAGCGGTTCTTC. The chain combines TRBV29-1 with TRBJ2-1; 12 positions match TRBD2. Germline V gene data show CDR1 as SQVTM and CDR2 as ANQGSEA. CDR3 length equals 16 residues.